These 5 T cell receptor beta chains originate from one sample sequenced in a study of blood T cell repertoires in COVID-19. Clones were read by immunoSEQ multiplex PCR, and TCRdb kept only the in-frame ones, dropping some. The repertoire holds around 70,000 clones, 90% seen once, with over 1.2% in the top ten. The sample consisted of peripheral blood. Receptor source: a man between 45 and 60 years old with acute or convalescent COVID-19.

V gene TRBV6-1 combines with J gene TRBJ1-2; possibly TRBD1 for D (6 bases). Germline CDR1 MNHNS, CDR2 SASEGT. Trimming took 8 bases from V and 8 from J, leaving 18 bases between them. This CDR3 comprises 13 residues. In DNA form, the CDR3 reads TGTGCCAGCCGGCCGACCTACAGGGACGGCTACACCTTC. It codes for CASRPTYRDGYTF.

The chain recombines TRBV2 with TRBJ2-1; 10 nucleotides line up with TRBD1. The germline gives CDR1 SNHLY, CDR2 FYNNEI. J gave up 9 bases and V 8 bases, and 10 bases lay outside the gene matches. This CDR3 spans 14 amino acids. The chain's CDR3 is CASLDRGTFREQFF. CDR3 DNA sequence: TGTGCCAGCCTGGACAGGGGGACTTTCCGTGAGCAGTTCTTC.

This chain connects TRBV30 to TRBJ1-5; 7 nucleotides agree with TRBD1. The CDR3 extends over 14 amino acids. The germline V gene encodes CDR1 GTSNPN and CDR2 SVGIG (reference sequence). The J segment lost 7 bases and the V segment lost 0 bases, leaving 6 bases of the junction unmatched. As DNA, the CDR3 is TGTGCCTGGAGTGTACGAGGGGGCGGGCAGCCCCAGCATTTT. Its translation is CAWSVRGGGQPQHF.

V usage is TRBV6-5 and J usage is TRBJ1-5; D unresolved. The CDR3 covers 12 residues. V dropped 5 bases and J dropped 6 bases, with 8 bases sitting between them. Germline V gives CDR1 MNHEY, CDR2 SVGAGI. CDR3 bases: TGTGCCAGCAGTACGACGGGTCAGCCCCAGCATTTT. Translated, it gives CASSTTGQPQHF.

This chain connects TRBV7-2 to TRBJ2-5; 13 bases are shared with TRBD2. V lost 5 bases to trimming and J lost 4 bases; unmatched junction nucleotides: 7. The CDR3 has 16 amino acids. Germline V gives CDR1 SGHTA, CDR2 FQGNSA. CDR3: CASSTRTSGSGETQYF. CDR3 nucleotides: TGTGCCAGCAGCACCCGGACTAGCGGGAGCGGAGAGACCCAGTACTTC. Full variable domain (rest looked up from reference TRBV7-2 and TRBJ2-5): GAGVSQSPSNKVTEKGKDVELRCDPISGHTALYWYRQSLGQGLEFLIYFQGNSAPDKSGLPSDRFSAERTGGSVSTLTIQRTQQEDSAVYLCASSTRTSGSGETQYFGPGTRLLVL.